The clone carrying this TCR beta chain was detected many times. Trimming cost V 6 bases and J 4 bases, with 9 bases left between them. The germline V gene encodes CDR1 SGHTA and CDR2 FQGNSA. This CDR3 has 12 amino acids. This specimen comes from a study of T cells in Graves' hyperthyroidism and ophthalmopathy. What was amplified from RNA transcripts were TCR beta CDR3 regions. The primer set for the first-round RT-PCR of the TCR CDR3 was HTBI. TCRdb reprocessed the multiplex PCR reads with MiXCR, giving one entry per CDR3 protein. Among a few hundred thousand distinct CDR3 sequences listed, 15% to 20% were seen once.

Sequencing was performed on blood. V and J are TRBV7-2 and TRBJ2-5, with D unclear. This TCR derives from a woman between 25 and 40 years old with Graves' ophthalmopathy. The CDR3 sequence is CASRLVAETQYF. The CDR3 nucleotides read TGTGCCAGCAGGTTGGTGGCAGAGACCCAGTACTTC.